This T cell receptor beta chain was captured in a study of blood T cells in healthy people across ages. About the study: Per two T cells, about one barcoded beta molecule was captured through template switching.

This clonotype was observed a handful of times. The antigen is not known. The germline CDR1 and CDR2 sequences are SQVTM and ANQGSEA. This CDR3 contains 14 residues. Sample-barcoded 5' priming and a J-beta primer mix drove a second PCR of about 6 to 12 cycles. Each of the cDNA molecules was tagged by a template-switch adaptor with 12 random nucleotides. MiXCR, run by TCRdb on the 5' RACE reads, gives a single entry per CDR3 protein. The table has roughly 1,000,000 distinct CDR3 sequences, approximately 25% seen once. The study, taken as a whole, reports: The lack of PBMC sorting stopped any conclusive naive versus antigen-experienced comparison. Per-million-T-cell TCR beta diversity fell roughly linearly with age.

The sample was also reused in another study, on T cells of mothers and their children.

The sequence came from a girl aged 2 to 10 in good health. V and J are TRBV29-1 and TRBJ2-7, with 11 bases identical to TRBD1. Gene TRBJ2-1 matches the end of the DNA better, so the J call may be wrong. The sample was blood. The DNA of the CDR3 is TGCAGCGTTGAGGGACAGGGGGAATACAATGAGCAGTTCTTC. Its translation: CSVEGQGEYNEQFF.